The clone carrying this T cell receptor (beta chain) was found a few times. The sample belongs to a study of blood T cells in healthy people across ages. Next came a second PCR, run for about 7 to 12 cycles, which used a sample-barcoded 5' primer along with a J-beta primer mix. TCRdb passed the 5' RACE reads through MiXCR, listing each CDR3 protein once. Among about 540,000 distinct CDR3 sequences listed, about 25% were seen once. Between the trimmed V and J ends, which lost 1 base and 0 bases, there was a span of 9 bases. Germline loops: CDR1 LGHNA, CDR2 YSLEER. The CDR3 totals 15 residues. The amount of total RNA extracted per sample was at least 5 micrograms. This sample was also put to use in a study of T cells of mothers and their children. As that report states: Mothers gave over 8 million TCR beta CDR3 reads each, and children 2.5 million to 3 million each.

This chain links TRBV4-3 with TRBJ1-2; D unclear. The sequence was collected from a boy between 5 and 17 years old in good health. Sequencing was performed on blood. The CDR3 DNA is TGCGCCAGCAGCCAAGGGAACAGCGCTAACTATGGCTACACCTTC. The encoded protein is CASSQGNSANYGYTF.